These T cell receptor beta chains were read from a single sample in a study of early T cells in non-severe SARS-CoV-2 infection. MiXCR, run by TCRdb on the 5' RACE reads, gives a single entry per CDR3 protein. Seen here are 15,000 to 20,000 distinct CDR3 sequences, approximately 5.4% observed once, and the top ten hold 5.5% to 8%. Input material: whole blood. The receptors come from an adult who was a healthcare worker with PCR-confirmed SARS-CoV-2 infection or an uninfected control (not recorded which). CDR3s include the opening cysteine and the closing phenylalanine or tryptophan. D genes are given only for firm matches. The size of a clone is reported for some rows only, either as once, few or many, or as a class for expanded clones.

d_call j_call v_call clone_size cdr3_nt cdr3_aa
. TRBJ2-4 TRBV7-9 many TGTGCCAGCAGCTCCAGTCGAACAGGGAAGATAGGTGGAAACATTCAGTACTTC CASSSSRTGKIGGNIQYF
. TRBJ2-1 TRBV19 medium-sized TGTGCCAGTAGGGGCGGGGAGGTTCCCAATGAGCAGTTCTTC CASRGGEVPNEQFF
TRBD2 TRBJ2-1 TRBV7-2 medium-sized TGTGCCAGCAGACAAATGACTAGCGGGTCCTCCTACAATGAGCAGTTCTTC CASRQMTSGSSYNEQFF
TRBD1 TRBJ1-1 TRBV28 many TGTGCCAGCAGTTCCTATGGGACAGGGAATACTGAAGCTTTCTTT CASSSYGTGNTEAFF
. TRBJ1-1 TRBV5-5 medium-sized TGTGCCAGCAGCTTGTGGGACACTGAAGCTTTCTTT CASSLWDTEAFF
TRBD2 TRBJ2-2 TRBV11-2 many TGTGCCAGCAGCCATTTAGCGGGAGCCACCGGGGAGCTGTTTTTT CASSHLAGATGELFF
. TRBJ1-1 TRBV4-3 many TGCGCCAGCAGCCCCGAGCAACAAAACACTGAAGCTTTCTTT CASSPEQQNTEAFF
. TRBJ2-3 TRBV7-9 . TGTGCCAGCAGCTTAAATGACGGTACCACAGATACGCAGTATTTT CASSLNDGTTDTQYF
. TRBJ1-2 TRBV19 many TGTGCCAGTAGTACAGGACAGAACTATGGCTACACCTTC CASSTGQNYGYTF
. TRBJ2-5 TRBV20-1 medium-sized TGCAGTGTAGGACACCGGGGGGAGACCCAGTACTTC CSVGHRGETQYF
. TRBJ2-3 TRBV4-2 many TGTGCCAGCAGCCCGCTAGGGACGCAGGCTAGCACAGATACGCAGTATTTT CASSPLGTQASTDTQYF
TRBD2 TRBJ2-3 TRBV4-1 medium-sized TGCGCCAGCAGCGATCGACTAGCGGGAGGGCCAACAGATACGCAGTATTTT CASSDRLAGGPTDTQYF
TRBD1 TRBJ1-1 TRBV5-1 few TGCGCCAGCAGCACCGGGACAGTTAGAGGGTTCACTGAAGCTTTCTTT CASSTGTVRGFTEAFF
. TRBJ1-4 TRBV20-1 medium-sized TGCAGTGCTAGAGACCTACCAGGACGGGAAAAACTGTTTTTT CSARDLPGREKLFF
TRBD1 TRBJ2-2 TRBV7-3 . TGTGCCAGCAGCCGGACAGGGAACACCGGGGAGCTGTTTTTT CASSRTGNTGELFF
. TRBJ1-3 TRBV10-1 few TGCGCCAGCAGCTGGGGTGACCCGAACTCTGGAAACACCATATATTTT CASSWGDPNSGNTIYF
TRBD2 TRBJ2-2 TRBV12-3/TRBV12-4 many TGTGCCACGCGCCGGGGGCTAGCGGGAAACACCGGGGAGCTGTTTTTT CATRRGLAGNTGELFF
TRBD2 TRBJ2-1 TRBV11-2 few TGTGCCAGCAGCCCCCCTGGACTAGCGGGCCCTAGCTCCTACAATGAGCAGTTCTTC CASSPPGLAGPSSYNEQFF
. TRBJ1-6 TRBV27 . TGTGCCAGCAGTTTCGAACTTAGGATAAGGGGGGGAGGTTCACCCCTCCACTTT CASSFELRIRGGGSPLHF
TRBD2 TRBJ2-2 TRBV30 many TGTGCCTGGAGAGCTAGCGGGGGGAACACCGGGGAGCTGTTTTTT CAWRASGGNTGELFF
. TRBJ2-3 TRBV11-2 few TGTGCCAGCAGCAGGCCCCAGCGACCCCCCGAGGAGTTCACAGATACGCAGTATTTT CASSRPQRPPEEFTDTQYF